The sequence of this T cell receptor (beta chain) was determined in a study of Ad26.COV2.S vaccination and SARS-CoV-2 variants. Whole-study context: Doses of Ad26.COV2.S were injected into muscle once or twice, 56 days apart.

TCRdb's table, derived via immunoSEQ multiplex PCR, lists solely in-frame clones and lacks some. The sample records roughly 400,000 clones, around 92% being singletons. The treatment: 15 to 20 received Ad26.COV2.S at low or high dose, single or two shots; about 5 received placebo; per-sample allocation not given. Sampling took place 63 days after the first vaccine or placebo injection. This person who donated was an adult of 18-55 years in Boston. The CDR3 extends over 17 amino acids. Trimming at V came to 4 bases and at J to 5 bases, leaving 15 bases not matched to a gene. Per the germline V gene, CDR1 is SGHKS and CDR2 is YYEKEE (reference sequence).

The sample here was peripheral blood, taken in a trial of Ad26.COV2.S vaccine versus placebo. The chain recombines TRBV5-5 with TRBJ2-7, with 10 bases that match TRBD1. This clonotype was sampled from a person aged 18 to 59 who received the Ad26.COV2.S COVID-19 vaccine or a placebo. CDR3 loop: CASSVSRQGAYIDEQYF. The CDR3 DNA follows: TGTGCCAGCAGCGTCTCGAGACAGGGGGCGTATATCGACGAGCAGTACTTC.